The sequence of this T cell receptor (beta chain) was determined in a study of beta chain features in type 1 diabetes. The sequenced template was cDNA made from the entire isolated RNA. Some clones are missing from TCRdb's copy, which holds only in-frame ones; the method was immunoSEQ multiplex PCR. Of a few hundred thousand clones listed, roughly 13% are singletons. Comment on this clone: Antigen specificity is unknown.

CDR3 size: 13 residues. Trimming pared 6 bases from V and 11 bases from J, leaving 15 bases between. CDR1 and CDR2 (germline): SGHRS, YFSETQ. Findings of the study overall: The study found moderately but significantly shorter TCRB CDR3s in all four CD4+ subsets of Type 1 diabetes patients.

The chain has TRBV5-1 and TRBJ1-6; D uncertain. This clonotype was sampled from a woman between 18 and 29 years old with type 1 diabetes. The source material was naive CD4+ T cells from blood. The CDR3 sequence is CASTDSGRPPLHF. The CDR3 DNA sequence: TGCGCCAGCACCGATAGCGGCAGACCACCCCTCCACTTT.